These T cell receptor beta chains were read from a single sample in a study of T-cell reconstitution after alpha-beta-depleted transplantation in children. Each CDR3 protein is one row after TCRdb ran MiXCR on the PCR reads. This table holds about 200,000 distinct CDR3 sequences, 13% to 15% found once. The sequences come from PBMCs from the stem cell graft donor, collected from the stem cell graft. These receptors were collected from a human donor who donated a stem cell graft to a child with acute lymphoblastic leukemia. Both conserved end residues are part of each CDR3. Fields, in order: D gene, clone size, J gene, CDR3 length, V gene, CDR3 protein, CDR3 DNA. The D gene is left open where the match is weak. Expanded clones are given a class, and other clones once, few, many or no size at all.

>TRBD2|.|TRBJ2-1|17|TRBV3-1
CASSQDKNRGAYNEQFF
TGTGCCAGCAGCCAAGACAAGAATCGGGGGGCCTACAATGAGCAGTTCTTC
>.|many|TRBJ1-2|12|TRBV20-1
CSPQGGDYGYTF
TGCAGCCCCCAGGGAGGGGACTATGGCTACACCTTC
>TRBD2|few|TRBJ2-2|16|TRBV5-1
CASSPAGLGNTGELFF
TGCGCCAGCAGCCCAGCGGGGTTGGGGAACACCGGGGAGCTGTTTTTT
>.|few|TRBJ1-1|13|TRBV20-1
CSAWGQGGTEAFF
TGCAGTGCTTGGGGGCAAGGAGGCACTGAAGCTTTCTTT
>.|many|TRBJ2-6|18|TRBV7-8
CASSLSPVDSSGANVLTF
TGTGCCAGCAGCTTAAGTCCGGTGGACAGCTCTGGGGCCAACGTCCTGACTTTC
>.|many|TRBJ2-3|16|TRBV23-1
CASSQENSDRTDTQYF
TGCGCCAGCAGTCAAGAGAACTCTGATAGGACAGATACGCAGTATTTT
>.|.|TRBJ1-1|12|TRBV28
CSSSFRNTEAFF
TGTTCCAGCAGTTTTAGGAACACTGAAGCTTTCTTT
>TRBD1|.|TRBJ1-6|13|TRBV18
CASSPQGVEPLHF
TGTGCCAGCTCACCCCAGGGGGTCGAACCCCTCCACTTT
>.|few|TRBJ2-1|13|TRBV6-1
CASSEYVANEQFF
TGTGCCAGCAGTGAGTATGTAGCAAATGAGCAGTTCTTC
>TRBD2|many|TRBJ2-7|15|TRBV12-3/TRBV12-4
CASSLRLAGDYEQYF
TGTGCCAGCAGTTTAAGACTAGCGGGAGACTACGAGCAGTACTTC
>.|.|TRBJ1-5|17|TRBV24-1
CATSDLNWRRGRQPQHF
TGTGCCACCAGTGATCTAAACTGGCGGAGGGGACGACAGCCCCAGCATTTT
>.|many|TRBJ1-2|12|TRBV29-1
CSVGEVDYGYTF
TGCAGCGTTGGGGAGGTGGACTATGGCTACACCTTC
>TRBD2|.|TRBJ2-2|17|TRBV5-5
CASSLVPSGRAPGELFF
TGTGCCAGCAGCTTGGTCCCAAGCGGGAGGGCCCCCGGGGAGCTGTTTTTT
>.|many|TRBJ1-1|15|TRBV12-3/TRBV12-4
CASRFESGGTTEAFF
TGTGCCAGCAGGTTTGAGTCAGGAGGGACCACTGAAGCTTTCTTT
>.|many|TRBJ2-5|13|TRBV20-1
CSAPGDQQETQYF
TGCAGTGCCCCCGGGGATCAACAAGAGACCCAGTACTTC
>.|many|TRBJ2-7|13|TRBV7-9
CASSLTASYEQYF
TGTGCCAGCAGCTTAACAGCTTCCTACGAGCAGTACTTC
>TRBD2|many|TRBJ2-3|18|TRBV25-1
CASSESLRLAGSTDTQYF
TGTGCCAGCAGTGAATCCCTAAGACTAGCGGGGAGCACAGATACGCAGTATTTT
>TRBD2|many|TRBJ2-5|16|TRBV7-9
CASSVPEGGAEETQYF
TGTGCCAGCAGCGTTCCAGAGGGAGGGGCGGAAGAGACCCAGTACTTC
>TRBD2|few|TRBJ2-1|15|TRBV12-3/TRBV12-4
CASSFPSGSIHEQFF
TGTGCCAGCAGTTTCCCCAGCGGGAGCATCCATGAGCAGTTCTTC
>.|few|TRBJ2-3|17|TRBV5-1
CASRPPGGRRGTDTQYF
TGCGCCAGCCGCCCTCCGGGGGGCCGAAGGGGCACAGATACGCAGTATTTT
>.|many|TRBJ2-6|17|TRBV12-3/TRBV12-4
CASSPTGELSGANVLTF
TGTGCCAGCAGTCCGACAGGTGAACTATCTGGGGCCAACGTCCTGACTTTC
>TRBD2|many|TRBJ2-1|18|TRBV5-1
CASSLIPSGSLRGNEQFF
TGCGCCAGCAGCTTGATCCCTAGCGGGAGCCTTAGGGGCAATGAGCAGTTCTTC
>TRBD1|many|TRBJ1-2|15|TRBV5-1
CASSLAGGQTYGYTF
TGCGCCAGCAGCTTGGCCGGGGGACAGACTTATGGCTACACCTTC
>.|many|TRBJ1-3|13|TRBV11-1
CASSSGIRNTIYF
TGTGCCAGCAGCTCCGGGATAAGAAACACCATATATTTT
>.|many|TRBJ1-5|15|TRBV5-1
CASSQDGNSNQPQHF
TGCGCCAGCAGCCAGGACGGGAATAGCAATCAGCCCCAGCATTTT
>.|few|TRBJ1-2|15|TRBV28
CASSLEVADRGGYTF
TGTGCCAGCAGTCTGGAGGTGGCAGATCGAGGCGGCTACACCTTC
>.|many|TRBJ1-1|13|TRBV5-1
CASSEGLNTEAFF
TGCGCCAGCAGCGAAGGGCTGAACACTGAAGCTTTCTTT
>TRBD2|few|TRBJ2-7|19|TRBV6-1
CASTPGARRLAGHSYEQYF
TGTGCCAGCACTCCCGGAGCTCGGAGACTAGCGGGTCACTCCTACGAGCAGTACTTC
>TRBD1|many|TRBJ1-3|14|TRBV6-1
CASSDREEGATIYF
TGTGCCAGCAGTGACAGGGAGGAGGGGGCCACCATATATTTT